The 21 T cell receptor beta chains reported below all come from one sample, sequenced in a study of blood T cell repertoires in COVID-19. Here immunoSEQ multiplex PCR was the method, and the copy in TCRdb shows in-frame clones only, minus some. The sample carries about 320,000 clones, approximately 90% recorded once. The specimen sequenced was PBMCs or T cells enriched from blood (not recorded which). These TCRs come from a woman aged 25 to 39 who had been exposed to COVID-19.

This clone was detected a few times. The chain recombines TRBV3-1 (or the pseudogene TRBV3-2) with TRBJ1-1; no firm D call. The CDR3 is 13 amino acids. The V gene's germline CDR1 is LGHDT and CDR2 YNNKEL (reference sequence). With 3 bases removed from V and 5 bases from J, the gap between germline ends came to 10 bases. The DNA of the CDR3 is TGTGCCAGCAGCCACCTCCCCGAGACTGAAGCTTTCTTT. Its translation: CASSHLPETEAFF.

The rearrangement links TRBV19 to TRBJ2-3; D unclear. V lost 5 bases to trimming and J lost 5 bases, with 17 bases between them. Germline values: CDR1 LNHDA, CDR2 SQIVND (reference sequence). The length of the CDR3 is 15 residues. CDR3 region: CASSPEVGMVDTQYF. In DNA form, the CDR3 reads TGTGCCAGTAGTCCCGAGGTTGGTATGGTAGATACGCAGTATTTT. The variable domain in full, completed from reference TRBV19 and TRBJ2-3, reads DGGITQSPKYLFRKEGQNVTLSCEQNLNHDAMYWYRQDPGQGLRLIYYSQIVNDFQKGDIAEGYSVSREKKESFPLTVTSAQKNPTAFYLCASSPEVGMVDTQYFGPGTRLTVL.

The J gene is TRBJ1-6, the V gene TRBV12-3 or TRBV12-4; D remains unclear. Trimming took 7 bases from V and 7 from J, leaving 11 bases between them. The CDR3 has 13 residues. CDR3 region: CASTLTGNSPLHF. For the CDR3, the DNA is TGTGCCAGCACCCTGACTGGCAATTCACCCCTCCACTTT.

The rearrangement joins TRBV29-1 to TRBJ1-4; the match to TRBD1 covers 7 bases. After removal of 4 bases from V and 6 bases from J, the junction contained 2 bases not matched to a gene. The CDR3 runs to 12 residues. CDR1 is SQVTM, CDR2 ANQGSEA, per germline. The CDR3 reads CSVAGTDEKLFF. CDR3 nucleotides: TGCAGCGTTGCCGGGACAGATGAAAAACTGTTTTTT.

The chain links TRBV10-1 to TRBJ1-4, with D unresolved. The CDR3 extends over 15 amino acids. V lost 0 bases, J lost 6 bases, and 11 bases lay in between. Germline V lookup: CDR1 WNHNN, CDR2 SYGVQD (reference sequence). The CDR3 sequence is CASSESMGGYEKLFF. CDR3 sequence (DNA): TGCGCCAGCAGTGAGTCAATGGGAGGGTATGAAAAACTGTTTTTT.

DNA of the CDR3: TGTGCCAGCAGTGACGGACTAGCTCCACCCCAAGAGACCCAGTACTTC. Translated: CASSDGLAPPQETQYF. The V and J genes are TRBV6-1 and TRBJ2-5; 8 bases fit TRBD2. The CDR3 is 16 residues long. V lost 3 bases and J lost 1; bases outside the gene matches: 7. Looked up from germline, CDR1 is MNHNS and CDR2 is SASEGT.

The chain uses TRBV18 and TRBJ1-2, with D perhaps matching TRBD1 (6 bases). This CDR3 region has 15 residues. Trimming cost V 2 bases and J 4 bases, with 14 bases left between them. The V gene's germline CDR1 is KGHSH and CDR2 LQKENI. CDR3 nucleotides: TGTGCCAGCTCACCAGGGGGCAAATCCGTCTATGGCTACACCTTC. It encodes CASSPGGKSVYGYTF.

The chain uses TRBV27 and TRBJ2-7; D perhaps matches TRBD1 (6 bases). The V end was cut by 6 bases, the J end by 2 bases, with 14 bases between. CDR3 length equals 14 residues. CDR1 is MNHEY and CDR2 is SMNVEV in the germline V gene (reference sequence). The CDR3 region is CASRQGGITYEQYF. DNA of the CDR3: TGTGCCAGCAGACAAGGGGGAATAACCTACGAGCAGTACTTC.

The rearrangement links TRBV11-2 to TRBJ1-2, with D tentatively TRBD1 (5 bases). The CDR3 loop spans 17 amino acids. Germline CDR1 and CDR2: SGHAT and FQNNGV. Trimming took off 1 base at V and 5 bases at J, with 20 bases between the two ends. The CDR3, as DNA: TGTGCCAGCAGCTTAGGGATGACAGCCGCTCTTAGGTATGGCTACACCTTC. Amino acids: CASSLGMTAALRYGYTF.

As for this clone: Within the sample, other DNA sequences also encode this same CDR3. V and J are TRBV20-1 and TRBJ2-5; D ambiguous. Between the trimmed V and J ends, which lost 5 bases and 2 bases, there was a span of 3 bases. Germline V CDR1 and CDR2: DFQATT, SNEGSKA (reference sequence). The CDR3 length is 10 residues. In DNA form, the CDR3 reads TGCAGTGCTCGTCAAGAGACCCAGTACTTC. It encodes CSARQETQYF.

With respect to this clone: The sample holds other DNA sequences that translate to the same CDR3. Here the CDR3 DNA reads TGTGCCAGCAGTCCTAATAGCAATCAGCCCCAGCATTTT. Its translation is CASSPNSNQPQHF. The chain carries TRBV12-3 or TRBV12-4 and TRBJ1-5; D is ambiguous. The germline V and J ends were trimmed by 5 bases and 0 bases, with 5 bases remaining between them. The CDR3 totals 13 residues.

The rearrangement joins TRBV18 to TRBJ1-6; 7 bases line up with TRBD1. The V segment lost 5 bases and the J segment 14 bases; nucleotides outside the gene matches: 6. Germline loops: CDR1 KGHSH, CDR2 LQKENI. The CDR3 consists of 12 residues. CDR3 DNA: TGTGCCAGCTCAGCTACAGGGGAGGCCCTCCACTTT. Translation gives CASSATGEALHF.

The rearrangement joins TRBV11-2 to TRBJ2-7; 8 bases map to TRBD1. V dropped 3 bases and J dropped 3; count of bases not matched to a gene: 1. The CDR3 loop spans 13 amino acids. Germline V gene lookup returns CDR1 SGHAT and CDR2 FQNNGV. The CDR3 protein is CASSLDRDYEQYF. DNA of the CDR3: TGTGCCAGCAGCTTGGACAGGGACTACGAGCAGTACTTC.

This chain links TRBV6-5 with TRBJ1-2; possibly TRBD1 for D (5 bases). Germline values: CDR1 MNHEY, CDR2 SVGAGI. V gave up 7 bases and J gave up 3 bases, with 15 bases separating them. CDR3 length: 14 amino acids. In DNA, the CDR3 is TGTGCCAGCACTCTAATGTCGGGGGACTATGGCTACACCTTC. It is translated as CASTLMSGDYGYTF.

The chain uses TRBV7-9 and TRBJ2-7, with D maybe TRBD1 (6 bases). The germline V gene has CDR1 SEHNR and CDR2 FQNEAQ (reference sequence). V was clipped by 1 base and J by 0 bases, with 13 bases between them. The CDR3 contains 16 residues. The CDR3 loop is CASSLVTGLSSYEQYF. CDR3 nucleotide sequence: TGTGCCAGCAGCTTAGTTACAGGGCTATCCTCCTACGAGCAGTACTTC. Full variable domain (outside the CDR3, taken from reference TRBV7-9 and TRBJ2-7): DTGVSQNPRHKITKRGQNVTFRCDPISEHNRLYWYRQTLGQGPEFLTYFQNEAQLEKSRLLSDRFSAERPKGSFSTLEIQRTEQGDSAMYLCASSLVTGLSSYEQYFGPGTRLTVT.

The CDR3 loop is CASTGPRRDTF. CDR3 sequence (DNA): TGTGCCAGCACAGGTCCTAGGAGGGACACCTTC. The chain has TRBV2 and TRBJ1-2; D is undetermined. V was clipped by 7 bases and J by 12 bases, with 15 bases between them. The CDR3 extends over 11 amino acids. CDR1 is SNHLY and CDR2 is FYNNEI in the germline V gene.

The chain has TRBV4-1 and TRBJ1-2; no definite D call. This CDR3 is built from 15 residues. V was clipped by 0 bases and J by 4 bases, with 12 bases between them. In germline, CDR1 is MGHRA, CDR2 YSYEKL. The CDR3 spells CASSQDREGIYGYTF. CDR3 nucleotide sequence: TGCGCCAGCAGCCAAGACCGAGAGGGAATCTATGGCTACACCTTC.

The chain uses TRBV6-5 and TRBJ2-5; D is perhaps TRBD2 (6 bases). V lost 6 bases and J 0 bases, leaving 14 bases between the germline ends. Germline lookup yields CDR1 MNHEY and CDR2 SVGAGI. This CDR3 is 15 amino acids long. The chain's CDR3 is CASRSHGGNQETQYF. CDR3 nucleotide sequence: TGTGCCAGCAGGTCCCATGGGGGGAACCAAGAGACCCAGTACTTC.

The chain joins TRBV9 to TRBJ2-3; D might be TRBD2 (6 bases). V was trimmed by 0 bases and J by 8 bases, leaving 16 bases between them. Germline V gene lookup returns CDR1 SGDLS and CDR2 YYNGEE. The CDR3 contains 15 residues. CDR3 nucleotide sequence: TGTGCCAGCAGCGTAGGTCCAGCGGGTAGGGGTACGCAGTATTTT. Translating it yields CASSVGPAGRGTQYF. The whole variable domain, filled in from reference TRBV9 and TRBJ2-3, reads DSGVTQTPKHLITATGQRVTLRCSPRSGDLSVYWYQQSLDQGLQFLIQYYNGEERAKGNILERFSAQQFPDLHSELNLSSLELGDSALYFCASSVGPAGRGTQYFGPGTRLTVL.

The chain carries TRBV6-5 and TRBJ2-7; a weak D match, TRBD2 (5 bases). CDR1 and CDR2 (germline): MNHEY, SVGAGI. V was trimmed by 4 bases and J by 2 bases, leaving 9 bases between them. This CDR3 has 13 residues. The CDR3 protein is CASSSTGTYEQYF. CDR3 nucleotides: TGTGCCAGCAGTTCTACCGGGACCTACGAGCAGTACTTC.

The chain recombines TRBV19 with TRBJ1-1; 7 bases are a match to TRBD1. Germline CDR1 reads LNHDA; CDR2 reads SQIVND (reference sequence). V shed 6 bases and J 4 bases; nucleotides not matched to a gene: 11. The CDR3 runs 15 residues. The CDR3 protein is CASRWALTGATEAFF. The CDR3 nucleotides are TGTGCCAGTAGATGGGCACTAACAGGGGCCACTGAAGCTTTCTTT.